Below, 28 T cell receptor beta chains from the same sample are listed, as sequenced in a study of T cells in Graves' hyperthyroidism and ophthalmopathy. From RNA transcripts, TCR beta CDR3 regions were amplified. HTBI primers were the set used in a first-round RT-PCR of the TCR CDR3. TCRdb itself ran the multiplex PCR reads through MiXCR, one entry per CDR3 protein. This table has 800,000 or so distinct CDR3 sequences, around 38% appearing once. Sequenced input: blood. The receptors originated from a man aged 18-30 years with Graves' hyperthyroidism.

The V call is TRBV19, the J call TRBJ1-1; 7 positions match TRBD1. J lost 7 bases, V lost 5 bases, and 16 bases had no gene match. Looked up from germline, CDR1 is LNHDA and CDR2 is SQIVND (reference sequence). The CDR3 is 16 amino acids. The CDR3 bases are TGTGCCAGTAGTTCATACCCGGGACAGAAAATGAATGAAGCTTTCTTT. Protein product: CASSSYPGQKMNEAFF. Looking up the rest from reference TRBV19 and TRBJ1-1 gives the full variable domain: DGGITQSPKYLFRKEGQNVTLSCEQNLNHDAMYWYRQDPGQGLRLIYYSQIVNDFQKGDIAEGYSVSREKKESFPLTVTSAQKNPTAFYLCASSSYPGQKMNEAFFGQGTRLTVV.

Details on this clonotype: A much larger clone lies one base from this, so it may be a read error. V is TRBV19 and J is TRBJ2-6; possible D gene TRBD1, 5 bases. CDR1 is LNHDA and CDR2 is SQIVND in the germline V gene (reference sequence). The CDR3 loop spans 14 amino acids. The CDR3 spells CASTQRPGANALTF. The CDR3 DNA sequence: TGTGCCAGTACCCAGCGACCTGGGGCCAACGCCCTGACTTTC.

This clonotype turned up a few times. This sequence joins TRBV20-1 and TRBJ2-2, with D uncertain. The germline V and J ends were trimmed by 3 bases and 4 bases, with 9 bases remaining between them. The CDR3 totals 13 residues. From germline, CDR1 is DFQATT and CDR2 SNEGSKA (reference sequence). DNA of the CDR3: TGCAGTGCTAGCGACTTTCCCACCGGGGAGCTGTTTTTT. It yields the protein CSASDFPTGELFF.

This chain links TRBV7-2 with TRBJ2-6, with 11 bases aligning to TRBD2. V lost 2 bases and J lost 0; bases outside the gene matches: 3. The V gene's germline CDR1 is SGHTA and CDR2 FQGNSA. This CDR3 contains 18 residues. The CDR3 bases are TGTGCCAGCAGCTTAAGACTAGCGGGGAGCTCTGGGGCCAACGTCCTGACTTTC. Residues: CASSLRLAGSSGANVLTF.

The chain carries TRBV4-1 and TRBJ1-5; D gene unclear. Trimming pared 1 base from V and 4 bases from J, leaving 14 bases between. Looked up from germline, CDR1 is MGHRA and CDR2 is YSYEKL. This CDR3 contains 16 residues. The CDR3 sequence is CASSQGLTTYNQPQHF. The CDR3 bases are TGCGCCAGCAGCCAAGGTTTGACGACTTATAATCAGCCCCAGCATTTT.

This clonotype was counted ten times or more. This sequence joins TRBV14 and TRBJ1-2, with a possible D match to TRBD1 (5 bases). This CDR3 is built from 16 residues. Between the trimmed V and J ends, which lost 0 bases and 8 bases, there was a span of 19 bases. Germline assignment: CDR1 SGHDN and CDR2 FVKESK. The CDR3 here is CASSQDRLGGRDGYTF. CDR3 nucleotides: TGTGCCAGCAGCCAAGATCGGCTGGGAGGTAGGGACGGCTACACCTTC.

This clonotype was counted a few times. The V and J genes are TRBV6-5 and TRBJ2-7; no reliable D call. V lost 2 bases to trimming and J lost 5 bases, with 7 bases between them. Germline V lookup: CDR1 MNHEY, CDR2 SVGAGI. The CDR3 totals 12 residues. The CDR3 nucleotides read TGTGCCAGCAGTTACCTCTCGGACGAGCAGTACTTC. It specifies CASSYLSDEQYF.

The rearrangement joins TRBV7-2 to TRBJ1-2; no definite D call. CDR3 length: 13 amino acids. Germline lookup yields CDR1 SGHTA and CDR2 FQGNSA. Deletions cut 1 base from V and 12 bases from J, with 15 bases between. This CDR3 is CASSLGPYSGNTF. DNA of the CDR3: TGTGCCAGCAGCTTAGGGCCATACTCTGGAAACACCTTC.

The rearrangement links TRBV25-1 to TRBJ1-1; D remains unclear. Germline values: CDR1 MGHDK, CDR2 SYGVNS. V was pared by 9 bases and J by 1 base, with 15 bases between. This CDR3 region has 14 residues. The CDR3 DNA is TGTGCCAGGTGGCAGGTAAGGGAGAACACTGAAGCTTTCTTT. Translation gives CARWQVRENTEAFF.

This clonotype was observed at least ten times. The CDR3 spells CSAKDRLGYEQYF. In DNA form, the CDR3 reads TGCAGCGCGAAGGACAGGCTGGGGTACGAGCAGTACTTC. The gene calls are TRBV29-1 and TRBJ2-7; TRBD1 agrees at 7 bases. CDR3 length: 13 residues. The junction had 10 bases not matched to a gene; V was cut back by 7 bases and J by 4 bases. Germline V gene lookup returns CDR1 SQVTM and CDR2 ANQGSEA.

This clonotype occurred a few times. CDR3 sequence: CASSWDLRGTQYF. In DNA, the CDR3 is TGTGCCAGCAGTTGGGACTTAAGGGGGACCCAGTACTTC. The rearrangement joins TRBV11-2 to TRBJ2-5, with D perhaps matching TRBD2 (6 bases). Trimming removed 6 bases at V and 7 bases at J, with 15 bases between. Germline-derived CDR1 and CDR2 are SGHAT and FQNNGV. The CDR3 covers 13 residues. The whole variable domain, filled in from reference TRBV11-2 and TRBJ2-5, reads EAGVAQSPRYKIIEKRQSVAFWCNPISGHATLYWYQQILGQGPKLLIQFQNNGVVDDSQLPKDRFSAERLKGVDSTLKIQPAKLEDSAVYLCASSWDLRGTQYFGPGTRLLVL.

A few counts support this clonotype. The chain recombines TRBV20-1 with TRBJ2-7; D gene ambiguous. CDR3 length: 11 amino acids. The V gene's germline CDR1 is DFQATT and CDR2 SNEGSKA (reference sequence). V gave up 6 bases and J gave up 3 bases, with 9 bases separating them. The CDR3 DNA is TGCAGTGCATGGACCGTCTACGAGCAGTACTTC. Translating it yields CSAWTVYEQYF.

The rearrangement joins TRBV29-1 to TRBJ1-2; 9 nucleotides line up with TRBD1. V shed 7 bases, J shed 6 bases, and the junction held 6 bases outside the gene matches. Germline CDR1 and CDR2: SQVTM and ANQGSEA. CDR3 size: 12 residues. The CDR3 spells CSARGQGDGYTF. The CDR3 DNA reads as TGCAGCGCTAGGGGACAGGGAGATGGCTACACCTTC.

This clonotype was recorded at least ten times. The chain couples TRBV19 to TRBJ2-6; D is undetermined. CDR1 is LNHDA and CDR2 is SQIVND in the germline V gene (reference sequence). V was shortened by 5 bases and J by 5 bases, with 13 bases between the two germline ends. This CDR3 spans 15 amino acids. For the CDR3, the DNA is TGTGCCAGTAGTTCTATCCTGTCCCGGGCCAACGTCCTGACTTTC. Protein sequence: CASSSILSRANVLTF.

This clonotype has more than one count but fewer than ten. This rearrangement joins TRBV20-1 to TRBJ2-7; TRBD1 agrees at 7 bases. J gave up 1 base and V 3 bases, and 12 bases lay outside the gene matches. CDR3 length: 16 amino acids. Germline V CDR1 and CDR2: DFQATT, SNEGSKA (reference sequence). The CDR3 is CSASRPRGHSSYEQYF. CDR3 nucleotides: TGCAGTGCTAGTAGGCCGAGGGGGCACAGTTCCTACGAGCAGTACTTC.

The table lists this clonotype with many counts. The chain is built from TRBV2 and TRBJ2-2; D ambiguous. V lost 4 bases and J 1 base, leaving 4 bases between the germline ends. Germline CDR1 and CDR2: SNHLY and FYNNEI. The CDR3 consists of 13 residues. The chain's CDR3 is CASSGQNTGELFF. Here the CDR3 DNA reads TGTGCCAGCAGTGGACAGAACACCGGGGAGCTGTTTTTT.

This clonotype was observed many times. The CDR3, as DNA: TGTGCCAGCAGCTCTACCGACTTGAACACCGGGGAGCTGTTTTTT. Translated: CASSSTDLNTGELFF. The V gene is TRBV7-8, the J gene TRBJ2-2, with no clear D. The CDR3 totals 15 residues. V was cut by 4 bases and J by 1 base, with 10 bases left in between. The V gene's germline CDR1 is SGHVS and CDR2 FQNEAQ.

At least ten counts were recorded for this clonotype. This rearrangement joins TRBV15 to TRBJ2-5, with 11 positions matching TRBD2. From germline, CDR1 is LNHNV and CDR2 YYDKDF (reference sequence). The CDR3 is 15 amino acids. After removal of 0 bases from V and 5 bases from J, the junction contained 2 bases not matched to a gene. This CDR3 reads CATSREASGGETQYF. DNA of the CDR3: TGTGCCACCAGCAGAGAGGCTAGCGGGGGGGAGACCCAGTACTTC.

This clonotype has more than one count but fewer than ten. The V gene is TRBV2, the J gene TRBJ1-6; 9 nucleotides align to TRBD1. Germline CDR1 reads SNHLY; CDR2 reads FYNNEI. The CDR3 runs 15 residues. V lost 4 bases, J lost 5 bases, and 3 bases stayed unmatched. In DNA, the CDR3 is TGTGCCAGCAGTGGCACAGGGGGCGATAATTCACCCCTCCACTTT. This codes for CASSGTGGDNSPLHF.

In this sample, this clonotype turned up many times. V gene TRBV19 combines with J gene TRBJ1-5; perhaps TRBD1 as D (6 bases). CDR1 and CDR2 (germline): LNHDA, SQIVND (reference sequence). The CDR3 totals 15 residues. Trimming took off 3 bases at V and 4 bases at J, with 13 bases between the two ends. The CDR3 DNA reads TGTGCCAGTAGTATTGGGCAGGGGCCAAATCAGCCCCAGCATTTT. This sequence encodes CASSIGQGPNQPQHF. The whole variable domain, filled in from reference TRBV19 and TRBJ1-5, reads DGGITQSPKYLFRKEGQNVTLSCEQNLNHDAMYWYRQDPGQGLRLIYYSQIVNDFQKGDIAEGYSVSREKKESFPLTVTSAQKNPTAFYLCASSIGQGPNQPQHFGDGTRLSIL.

The genes are TRBV6-5 and TRBJ1-1; tentative D call: TRBD1 (5 bases). Germline CDR1 is MNHEY and CDR2 is SVGAGI. The ends were cut back, 4 bases at V and 6 bases at J, with 18 bases in the middle. The CDR3 covers 15 residues. Here the CDR3 reads CASSSEFLGLSEAFF. The CDR3 bases are TGTGCCAGCAGTTCGGAGTTCCTGGGGCTCTCTGAAGCTTTCTTT.

This clonotype has a count of ten or more. This sequence joins TRBV12-3 or TRBV12-4 and TRBJ1-5; 7 positions match TRBD1. V gave up 5 bases and J gave up 3 bases; unmatched junction bases: 4. The CDR3 consists of 14 residues. CDR3 protein: CASSQGQINQPQHF. The CDR3 DNA reads as TGTGCCAGCAGTCAGGGACAGATCAATCAGCCCCAGCATTTT.

On this clonotype: The limits of the CDR3 on the DNA are not certain, so only TCRdb's listed CDR3 is given. The genes are TRBV7-9 and TRBJ2-2. Germline CDR1 and CDR2: SEHNR and FQNEAQ (reference sequence). The CDR3 has 11 amino acids, counting both end residues. The chain's CDR3 is CASSLGRSCFF.

This clonotype occurred a few times. The rearrangement uses TRBV6-5 and TRBJ2-5; no clear D gene. CDR1 MNHEY and CDR2 SVGAGI come from the germline V gene. V lost 6 bases and J 5 bases, leaving 10 bases between the germline ends. There are 12 residues in the CDR3. The CDR3 DNA follows: TGTGCCAGCAGCTACCACGGGGAGACCCAGTACTTC. Amino acid sequence: CASSYHGETQYF.

Worth noting for this clonotype: Possible read error: a much larger clone is one base away. The CDR3 does not end in the conserved phenylalanine or tryptophan, so this is likely a read error. V usage is TRBV7-2 and J usage is TRBJ2-5, with 10 nucleotides matching TRBD2. The J call may not be correct, given that the DNA end is closer to TRBJ2-7. The CDR3 runs to 15 residues. Germline assignment: CDR1 SGHTA and CDR2 FQGNSA. As DNA, the CDR3 is TGTGCCAGCAGCCCTGCGGGACTAGCGCATCACGAGCAGTACCTC. Its protein is CASSPAGLAHHEQYL.

CDR3 region: CASSQVPSNQPQHF. CDR3 DNA sequence: TGCGCCAGCAGCCAAGTTCCTAGCAATCAGCCCCAGCATTTT. This rearrangement joins TRBV4-1 to TRBJ1-5; D uncertain. Trimming took 1 base from V and 0 from J, leaving 4 bases between them. The CDR3 extends over 14 amino acids. Germline-derived CDR1 and CDR2 are MGHRA and YSYEKL.

This clonotype was counted many times. V is TRBV29-1 and J is TRBJ2-2; 7 nucleotides match TRBD2. The germline V gene encodes CDR1 SQVTM and CDR2 ANQGSEA. The CDR3 contains 14 residues. Trimming took 5 bases from V and 5 from J; bases not matched to a gene: 8. The CDR3 loop is CSVSGAPRTGELFF. The CDR3 DNA is TGCAGCGTTAGCGGGGCCCCGAGGACCGGGGAGCTGTTTTTT.

This clonotype has a count of ten or more. This chain links TRBV2 with TRBJ2-7; D is undetermined. The CDR3 sequence is 10 residues long. Germline-derived CDR1 and CDR2 are SNHLY and FYNNEI. The germline V and J ends were trimmed by 4 bases and 7 bases, with 5 bases remaining between them. CDR3 nucleotide sequence: TGTGCCAGCAGTGTGGGGGAGCAGTACTTC. This translates into CASSVGEQYF.